These T cell receptor beta chains were read from a single sample in a study of post-analysis software for immune sequencing data. TCRdb reprocessed the PCR reads via MiXCR and lists one record per CDR3 protein. Among under 900,000 distinct CDR3 sequences listed, roughly 58% were seen once. The sequencing sample was made of blood. These receptors came from a girl aged 10 to 17 with multiple sclerosis. The CDR3 runs from the conserved cysteine through the conserved F or W. Each record gives: D gene, clone size, V gene, J gene, CDR3 DNA, CDR3 protein. The D gene is left open where the match is weak. Clone size is given for some rows only: seen once, a few or many times, or a class if the clone is expanded.

d_gene: -
abundance: -
v_gene: TRBV12-3/TRBV12-4
j_gene: TRBJ2-7
CDR3nt: TGTGCCAGTAGACATAGCTCCTACGAGCAGTACTTC
CDR3aa: CASRHSSYEQYF

d_gene: -
abundance: -
v_gene: TRBV6-6
j_gene: TRBJ1-1
CDR3nt: TGTGCCAGCAGTCCTTTGGGGGGTAACACTGAAGCTTTCTTT
CDR3aa: CASSPLGGNTEAFF

d_gene: -
abundance: -
v_gene: TRBV12-3/TRBV12-4
j_gene: TRBJ2-7
CDR3nt: TGTGCCAGCAGTTTATGGGGCAGTCAGGAGTACTTC
CDR3aa: CASSLWGSQEYF

d_gene: TRBD2
abundance: -
v_gene: TRBV20-1
j_gene: TRBJ2-1
CDR3nt: TGCAGTGCGGGGACTAGCGGCCCCACAGATACGCAGTTCTTC
CDR3aa: CSAGTSGPTDTQFF

d_gene: -
abundance: -
v_gene: TRBV7-3
j_gene: TRBJ2-2
CDR3nt: TGTGCCAGCAGCTTAAGATGGGGCGACACCGGGGAGCTGTTTTTT
CDR3aa: CASSLRWGDTGELFF

d_gene: -
abundance: -
v_gene: TRBV20-1
j_gene: TRBJ1-2
CDR3nt: TGCAGTGCTAGAGGGCTCCTGGGGTCCCCTGGCTACACCTTC
CDR3aa: CSARGLLGSPGYTF

d_gene: TRBD1
abundance: -
v_gene: TRBV5-1
j_gene: TRBJ1-5
CDR3nt: TGCGCCAGCCGACGGGACAGTAGCAATCAGCCCCAGCATTTT
CDR3aa: CASRRDSSNQPQHF

d_gene: TRBD2
abundance: -
v_gene: TRBV20-1
j_gene: TRBJ2-7
CDR3nt: TGCAGTGCTAAGTTTCTAGCGGGGGACGAGCAGTACTTC
CDR3aa: CSAKFLAGDEQYF

d_gene: -
abundance: -
v_gene: TRBV12-3/TRBV12-4
j_gene: TRBJ1-1
CDR3nt: TGTGCCAGCAAGAGGGTGACCTACACTGAAGCTTTCTTT
CDR3aa: CASKRVTYTEAFF

d_gene: -
abundance: -
v_gene: TRBV14
j_gene: TRBJ2-3
CDR3nt: TGTGCCAGCAGCTACCGACAACCTCATACGCAGTATTTT
CDR3aa: CASSYRQPHTQYF

d_gene: TRBD2
abundance: -
v_gene: TRBV27
j_gene: TRBJ2-3
CDR3nt: TGTGCCAGCAGTTTTGTACTAGCGGGAGGGGGGCAGTATTTT
CDR3aa: CASSFVLAGGGQYF

d_gene: -
abundance: once
v_gene: TRBV7-2
j_gene: TRBJ1-2
CDR3nt: TGTGCCAGCAGCTTAGCGGCCACCCTGCTCGGCTATGGCTACACCTTC
CDR3aa: CASSLAATLLGYGYTF

d_gene: TRBD2
abundance: few
v_gene: TRBV7-3
j_gene: TRBJ2-1
CDR3nt: TGTGCCAGCAGCCTCATCGGCGGGAGCTCCTACAATGAGCAGTTCTTC
CDR3aa: CASSLIGGSSYNEQFF

d_gene: -
abundance: -
v_gene: TRBV20-1
j_gene: TRBJ2-3
CDR3nt: TGCAGTGCTACCGGCGCGAAAGGGCTGAGACCCACAGATACGCAGTATTTT
CDR3aa: CSATGAKGLRPTDTQYF

d_gene: -
abundance: few
v_gene: TRBV3-1
j_gene: TRBJ2-6
CDR3nt: TGTGCCAGCAGCCAGCCGGGGAGAGGGGCCAACGTCCTGACTTTC
CDR3aa: CASSQPGRGANVLTF

d_gene: TRBD2
abundance: -
v_gene: TRBV12-3/TRBV12-4
j_gene: TRBJ2-7
CDR3nt: TGTGCCTCCTGTGCGGGGGCCTACGAGCAGTACTTC
CDR3aa: CASCAGAYEQYF

d_gene: TRBD2
abundance: -
v_gene: TRBV20-1
j_gene: TRBJ2-1
CDR3nt: TGCATGGTAACTAGCGGGGTCTCCTACAATGAGCAGTTCTTC
CDR3aa: CMVTSGVSYNEQFF

d_gene: -
abundance: -
v_gene: TRBV29-1
j_gene: TRBJ2-1
CDR3nt: TGCAGCGTTGACCGACCGGGGCGCAATGAGCAGTTCTTC
CDR3aa: CSVDRPGRNEQFF